The T cell receptor (beta chain) under discussion was sequenced for a study of T cells after yellow fever vaccination. The study, taken as a whole, reports: Contamination by abundant bulk-population clonotypes could be present in FACS-sorted repertoires. Clonotypes found in both CD4 and CD8 compartments made up a small share. Weaker, the secondary response had a peak occurring faster, on day 5 versus 15.

Researchers made TCR cDNA using 5'RACE template switching, and this step added a universal primer site and UMIs. TCRdb redid the calling of the 5' RACE reads with MiXCR, one entry per CDR3 protein. The data hold around 56,000 distinct CDR3 sequences, with about 5.6% observed a single time. V was clipped by 3 bases and J by 4 bases; unmatched bases: 11. Per the germline V gene, CDR1 is SEHNR and CDR2 is FQNEAQ (reference sequence). This CDR3 spans 17 amino acids. This clonotype was recorded many times. The sample was PBMCs, either bulk or a sorted T-cell subset (CD4+, CD8+, memory, or dextramer-sorted; not recorded which), taken on the day of the yellow fever booster vaccination. This sequence joins TRBV7-9 and TRBJ1-2, with TRBD1 identical over 10 bases. The source of this sequence is a man younger than 30 who received the YFV17D yellow fever vaccine. In nucleotides, the CDR3 is TGTGCCAGCAGCTTCGCCGCGGGACAGGGGCTGGGCTATGGCTACACCTTC. Translated: CASSFAAGQGLGYGYTF.